This TCR beta chain was identified in a study of blood T cell repertoires in COVID-19 (TCRdb year 2020). Regarding the complete study: The collaborator samples originated in the United States, Italy and Spain and spanned the acute and convalescent phases of COVID-19. The prospective study material was composed of cDNA or gDNA derived from T cells, B-cell-depleted T cells, or PBMCs. The dataset comprised deeply sampled blood TCRbeta repertoires from subjects exposed to, actively infected with, or recovered from COVID-19. The repertoires were made available in a free public database intended to serve as a resource for research on the immune response to SARS-CoV-2. The samples were drawn from the first 160 participants of the ongoing ImmuneRACE study and from 1,254 subjects provided by 6 global collaborators. The sample metadata nearly always contained a de-identified subject ID, COVID-19 status, age in years and sex. Where available, HLA class I and class II types were taken from metadata supplied by the sample provider and were not determined by assay-based typing. Overall study outcomes, separate from this receptor: The amount of clinical and demographic metadata varied by source and participant and was provided uncurated.

The immunoSEQ Assay, a bias-controlled multiplex PCR, was used to amplify TCRbeta CDR3 regions from genomic DNA. The authors processed their data as follows. Within the assay, amplification of reference gene primers was used to estimate how many nucleated cells each sample contained. To quantify the absolute abundance of each unique TCRbeta CDR3 rearrangement, sequence reads were collapsed and filtered. For each sample, productive Simpson clonality was calculated as the square root of Simpson's diversity index across productive rearrangements. Held by TCRdb, this immuneACCESS table contains in-frame sequences only and omits some clones. Under half of the omission traces to an unresolved V gene where checked; the cause of the rest is unknown. The V and J calls and the clone size are those of that table, but D and trimming were determined from the DNA. The sample has about 140,000 clones on record, around 83% of them singletons. Clones ranked in the top ten supply 8.9% of the sample.

Points on this clone: The clone's antigen remains unknown. No base-level quality is on record; no much larger clone is a single base apart.

In Seattle, one collaborating source enrolled patients while the infection was active and tracked those patients longitudinally over the course of disease. Each collaborating institution followed its own protocols to collect whole blood in K2EDTA tubes. For TCRbeta analysis, collaborators shipped samples in one of three forms: frozen whole blood, isolated PBMCs, or DNA extracted from either of those sample types. The receptor's source is a man in his thirties or forties with COVID-19, enrolled during active disease. Sequencing was performed on peripheral blood.

CDR3 sequence: CASSPDSMNTEAFF. In nucleotide form, the sequence is TGTGCCAGCAGCCCGGACAGTATGAACACTGAAGCTTTCTTT. In this chain, TRBV7-9 is recombined with TRBJ1-1, with a tentative D gene TRBD1 over 6 matching bases. The germline V gene (reference sequence) supplies CDR1 SEHNR and CDR2 FQNEAQ. The CDR3, from cysteine to phenylalanine, totals 14 residues. Only the CDR3 DNA is retained, 42 bases long and in frame from the first base. V lost 5 bases and J lost 0 bases; the stretch between them is 10 bases long.